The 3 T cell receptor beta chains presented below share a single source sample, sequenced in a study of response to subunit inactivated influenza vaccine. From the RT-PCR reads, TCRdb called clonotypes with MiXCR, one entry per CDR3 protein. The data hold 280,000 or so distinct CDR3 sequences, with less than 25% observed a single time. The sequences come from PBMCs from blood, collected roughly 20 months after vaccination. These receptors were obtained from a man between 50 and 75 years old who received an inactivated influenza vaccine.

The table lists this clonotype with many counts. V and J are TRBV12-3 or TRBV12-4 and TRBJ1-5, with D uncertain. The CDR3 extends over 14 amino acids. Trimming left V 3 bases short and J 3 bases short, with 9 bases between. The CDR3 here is CASSFGTDNQPQHF. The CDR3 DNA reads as TGTGCCAGCAGTTTCGGTACGGACAATCAGCCCCAGCATTTT.

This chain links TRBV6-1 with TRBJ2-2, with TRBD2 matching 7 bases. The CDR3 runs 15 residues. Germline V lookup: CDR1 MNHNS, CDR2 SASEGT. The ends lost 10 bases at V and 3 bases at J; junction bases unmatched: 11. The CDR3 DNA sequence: TGTGCCACACACCAAAGCGGGGTCGACACCGGGGAGCTGTTTTTT. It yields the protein CATHQSGVDTGELFF.

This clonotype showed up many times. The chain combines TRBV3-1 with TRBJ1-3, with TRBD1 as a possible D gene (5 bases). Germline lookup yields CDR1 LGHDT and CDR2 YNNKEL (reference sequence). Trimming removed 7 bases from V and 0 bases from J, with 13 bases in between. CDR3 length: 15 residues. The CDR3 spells CASTVGTGSGNTIYF. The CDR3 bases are TGTGCCAGCACCGTAGGGACCGGCTCTGGAAACACCATATATTTT.